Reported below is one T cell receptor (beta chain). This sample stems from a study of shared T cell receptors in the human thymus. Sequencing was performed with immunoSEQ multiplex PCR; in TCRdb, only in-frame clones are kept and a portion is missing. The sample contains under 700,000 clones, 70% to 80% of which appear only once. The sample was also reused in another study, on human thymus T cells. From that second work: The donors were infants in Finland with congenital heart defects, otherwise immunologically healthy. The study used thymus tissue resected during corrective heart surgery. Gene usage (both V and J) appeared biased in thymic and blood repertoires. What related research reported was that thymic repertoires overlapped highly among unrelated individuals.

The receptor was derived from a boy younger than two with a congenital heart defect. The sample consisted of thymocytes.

The chain's CDR3 is CASSIDLPGGGNTIYF. The DNA for the CDR3 is TGTGCCAGTAGTATAGATCTTCCCGGTGGGGGGAACACCATATATTTT. The V gene is TRBV19, the J gene TRBJ1-3, with D perhaps TRBD1 (5 bases). The CDR3 is 16 amino acids. Trimming shortened V by 0 bases and J by 7 bases, and 16 bases separated the two germline ends. CDR1 and CDR2 (germline): LNHDA, SQIVND (reference sequence).